These 29 T cell receptor beta chains share one sample of origin, sequenced in a study of tumor and adjacent non-tumor tissue in lung cancer. Three rounds of nested PCR, following a modified ARM-PCR protocol, produced the TCRbeta library. TCRdb independently ran MiXCR on the multiplex PCR reads; one entry per CDR3 protein. The sample shows 50,000 or so distinct CDR3 sequences, 74% of them seen only once. No cell sorting was done before RNA was extracted from the tissue. More than 3 cm separated this lung sample from the edge of the tumor. The sequenced sample was distant non-tumor lung tissue. These receptor sequences come from a woman aged 55-70 years with non-small cell lung cancer.

Worth noting for this clonotype: One end of the junction does not line up with germline, which may come from a read error. The rearrangement uses TRBV5-1 and TRBJ2-5, with D maybe TRBD2 (5 bases). CDR3 length equals 13 residues. Germline-derived CDR1 and CDR2 are SGHRS and YFSETQ. The CDR3 sequence is CASSSCRGETQYF. The CDR3 bases are TGCGCCAGTAGCTCGTGCCGGGGAGAGACCCAGTACTTC.

Comment on this clonotype: The junction departs from the called germline gene at one end, perhaps through a read error. The chain joins TRBV4-2 to TRBJ1-2; D gene ambiguous. Germline V lookup: CDR1 LGHNA, CDR2 YNFKEQ. This CDR3 contains 15 residues. The DNA of the CDR3 is TGTGCCAGCAGCCAGGACGGGATCTCTAACTATGACTACATCTTC. Translating gives CASSQDGISNYDYIF.

Worth noting for this clonotype: One end of the junction does not line up with germline, which may come from a read error. This chain connects TRBV7-9 to TRBJ1-1; D remains ambiguous. The CDR3 loop spans 14 amino acids. Germline V gene sequence: CDR1 SEHNR, CDR2 FQNEAQ (reference sequence). The CDR3 sequence: CASSQVSMNTEAFF. The CDR3 DNA is TGTGCTAGCAGCCAGGTTAGCATGAACACTGAAGCTTTCTTT.

As for this clonotype: Mismatch with germline at one junction end may stem from a read error. V usage is TRBV4-2 and J usage is TRBJ2-3; tentatively, D is TRBD2 (7 bases). Germline V lookup: CDR1 LGHNA, CDR2 YNFKEQ. This CDR3 is built from 16 residues. The CDR3 DNA sequence: TGTGCCAACAGCCAAGACCTATCGGGGGGCACAGATACGCAGTTTTTT. Protein: CANSQDLSGGTDTQFF.

The chain joins TRBV4-2 to TRBJ2-1; 9 nucleotides match TRBD2. From germline, CDR1 is LGHNA and CDR2 YNFKEQ. The junction had 19 bases not matched to a gene; V was cut back by 6 bases and J by 16 bases. CDR3 size: 15 residues. DNA for the CDR3: TGTGCCAGCAGGCTTAGAGCGGGAGGCCACAATGTGCACTTCTTC. It encodes CASRLRAGGHNVHFF.

The chain joins TRBV11-2 to TRBJ1-6; TRBD1 might be the D (6 bases). The CDR3 sequence is 15 residues long. Germline V gene sequence: CDR1 SGHAT, CDR2 FQNNGV. V was shortened by 4 bases and J by 7 bases, with 14 bases between the two germline ends. The CDR3 loop reads CASSSDGQLNSPLHF. DNA for the CDR3: TGTGCCAGCAGCTCGGACGGACAGCTAAATTCACCCCTCCACTTT.

J is TRBJ2-1 and V is TRBV5-5; 7 nucleotides match TRBD1. Germline V gene data show CDR1 as SGHKS and CDR2 as YYEKEE (reference sequence). This CDR3 region has 16 residues. V lost 9 bases to trimming and J lost 0 bases; unmatched junction nucleotides: 12. This chain's CDR3 is CAISLGPGGSYNEQFF. The DNA of the CDR3 is TGTGCCATCAGTTTGGGTCCAGGGGGCTCCTACAATGAGCAGTTCTTC. Drawing the rest from reference TRBV5-5 and TRBJ2-1, the complete variable domain is DAGVTQSPTHLIKTRGQQVTLRCSPISGHKSVSWYQQVLGQGPQFIFQYYEKEERGRGNFPDRFSARQFPNYSSELNVNALLLGDSALYLCAISLGPGGSYNEQFFGPGTRLTVL.

This clonotype was detected only a few times. The germline gene is not matched at one end of the junction; a read error may be the cause. The rearrangement uses TRBV4-3 and TRBJ1-2; D is uncertain. Per the germline V gene, CDR1 is LGHNA and CDR2 is YSLEER. The CDR3 contains 15 residues. The CDR3 region has the DNA TGCACCAGCAGCCAAGCCATACGCCTCAACAATGGCTACACCTTC. Protein sequence: CTSSQAIRLNNGYTF.

The V call is TRBV11-3, the J call TRBJ2-3; D call uncertain. CDR1 and CDR2 (germline): SGHNT, YENEEA. Trimming removed 4 bases from V and 14 bases from J, with 16 bases in between. The CDR3 totals 12 residues. DNA for the CDR3: TGTGCCAGCAGCTCCGACACAGATACCCGGTATTTT. Its protein product is CASSSDTDTRYF.

Sample share makes this clonotype medium-sized (0.01 to 0.1%). The CDR3 here is CASSQDWGSPHLHF. The DNA for the CDR3 is TGCGCCAGCAGCCAAGATTGGGGCTCCCCACACCTCCACTTT. The rearrangement joins TRBV4-3 to TRBJ1-6, with D possibly being TRBD1 (5 bases). Germline CDR1 and CDR2: LGHNA and YSLEER. The CDR3 is 14 amino acids. The germline V and J ends were trimmed by 0 bases and 15 bases, with 15 bases remaining between them.

This clonotype was recorded only once. The rearrangement links TRBV11-3 to TRBJ1-3, with D possibly matching TRBD1 (5 bases). V was cut by 5 bases and J by 14 bases, with 13 bases left in between. From germline, CDR1 is SGHNT and CDR2 YENEEA. This CDR3 contains 11 residues. CDR3 region: CASSLEDILYF. The DNA of the CDR3 is TGTGCCAGCAGCCTGGAGGACATCTTATATTTT.

There are many counts of this clonotype. The rearrangement uses TRBV28 and TRBJ1-2; 7 positions agree with TRBD1. CDR1 and CDR2 from the germline V gene are MDHEN and SYDVKM. The CDR3 totals 15 residues. The junction had 12 bases not matched to a gene; V was cut back by 5 bases and J by 6 bases. CDR3 DNA: TGTGCCAGCAGTAAACAGGGGAAGGAGGGTCATGGCTACACCTTC. This gives the protein CASSKQGKEGHGYTF.

The J gene is TRBJ2-1, the V gene TRBV6-2 or TRBV6-3; 8 nucleotides align to TRBD2. CDR1 is MNHEY and CDR2 is SVGEGT in the germline V gene. Trimming took 10 bases from V and 2 from J; bases not matched to a gene: 7. The CDR3 is made up of 14 amino acids. CDR3 sequence reads: CANSGLAPYNEQFF. The CDR3 coding sequence is TGTGCCAACAGCGGACTAGCTCCCTACAATGAGCAGTTCTTC.

As regards this clonotype: Its ends do not fully match the called genes, so a read error is possible. This sequence joins TRBV6-2 or TRBV6-3 and TRBJ2-6; D might be TRBD1 (5 bases). In germline, CDR1 is MNHEY, CDR2 SVGEGT. The CDR3 runs 15 residues. The CDR3 region is CASSYSSFGANVLTF. Here the CDR3 DNA reads TGTGCCAGCAGTTATTCAAGCTTTGGGGCCAACGTTCTGACTTTC.

This clonotype appeared many times. This rearrangement joins TRBV4-1 to TRBJ2-1, with 7 bases matching TRBD2. The CDR3 contains 17 residues. Trimming cost V 0 bases and J 0 bases; bases outside gene matches: 5. The V gene's germline CDR1 is MGHRA and CDR2 YSYEKL. The CDR3 loop reads CASSQEHGGGSYNEQFF. In DNA form, the CDR3 reads TGCGCCAGCAGCCAAGAACATGGCGGGGGCTCCTACAATGAGCAGTTCTTC.

Worth noting for this clonotype: At one boundary the junction diverges from the germline segment, which might be a read error. V gene TRBV6-5 combines with J gene TRBJ1-4; D not certain. Per germline, CDR1 MNHEY and CDR2 SVGAGI. The CDR3 runs 14 residues. CDR3 bases: TGTGCCAGCAGGTCACGTGCAACTAATGAAAAGCTGTTTTTT. It yields the protein CASRSRATNEKLFF.

This clonotype is labeled as medium-sized. The CDR3: CASSFERFEGTGELFF. In nucleotides, the CDR3 is TGTGCCAGCTCTTTTGAGCGGTTCGAAGGGACCGGGGAGCTGTTTTTT. J is TRBJ2-2 and V is TRBV6-2 or TRBV6-3; D might be TRBD2 (5 bases). Trimming left V 8 bases short and J 5 bases short, with 21 bases between. CDR1 MNHEY and CDR2 SVGEGT come from the germline V gene. CDR3 length: 16 amino acids.

In regard to this clonotype: Germline is not matched at one junction end, which may reflect a read error. The CDR3 is CSVEDRKALSCNEQFF. CDR3 in DNA: TGCAGCGTTGAAGACAGGAAAGCACTCTCCTGCAATGAGCAGTTCTTC. The chain couples TRBV29-1 to TRBJ2-1; D uncertain. Germline loops: CDR1 SQVTM, CDR2 ANQGSEA. This CDR3 spans 16 amino acids.

In the case of this clonotype: At one end, the junction sequence differs from germline, possibly due to a read error. This chain joins TRBV29-1 and TRBJ1-5, with D unresolved. The V gene's germline CDR1 is SQVTM and CDR2 ANQGSEA. This CDR3 contains 13 residues. The DNA for the CDR3 is TGCGGCGTTGGAGGGATTGGCAATCAGCCCCAGGATTTT. Its protein is CGVGGIGNQPQDF.

About this clonotype itself: The junction and the germline gene differ at one end; a read error may be behind it. The chain combines TRBV6-2 or TRBV6-3 with TRBJ2-7, with 8 positions matching TRBD2. The CDR3 contains 14 residues. From germline, CDR1 is MNHEY and CDR2 SVGEGT. CDR3 nucleotide sequence: TGTGCCAGCAGGAGAACTAGCGGCCCCTACGAGCAGTGCTTC. As protein: CASRRTSGPYEQCF.

As concerns this clonotype: This clone may be a read error of a much larger clone one base away. The rearrangement uses TRBV20-1 and TRBJ2-1, with 11 bases identical to TRBD2. The CDR3 consists of 15 residues. In germline, CDR1 is DFQATT, CDR2 SNEGSKA (reference sequence). V shed 7 bases, J shed 7 bases, and the junction held 12 bases outside the gene matches. CDR3 bases: TGCAGTGTCCTTGCGACTAGCGGGAAACGAAATGAGCAGTTCTTC. This translates into CSVLATSGKRNEQFF.

As to this clonotype: One junction end disagrees with the germline gene, perhaps due to a read error. This chain's CDR3 is CASNSGGFRKLFF. As DNA, the CDR3 is TGTGCCAGCAACTCCGGGGGATTCAGGAAACTATTTTTT. The chain combines TRBV11-2 with TRBJ1-4; a weak D match, TRBD1 (5 bases). This CDR3 spans 13 amino acids. Per germline, CDR1 SGHAT and CDR2 FQNNGV.

Remarks on this clonotype: Possible read error: a much larger clone is one base away. The chain joins TRBV20-1 to TRBJ1-2; the match to TRBD1 covers 8 bases. The J segment lost 8 bases and the V segment lost 7 bases, leaving 12 bases of the junction unmatched. This CDR3 is 13 amino acids long. Germline lookup yields CDR1 DFQATT and CDR2 SNEGSKA (reference sequence). The CDR3 nucleotides are TGCAGTGTTACCGGGACAGGAGAAAACGGCTACACCTTC. This encodes CSVTGTGENGYTF.

The genes are TRBV4-1 and TRBJ1-1; D perhaps matches TRBD1 (5 bases). CDR1 MGHRA and CDR2 YSYEKL come from the germline V gene. The germline V and J ends were trimmed by 4 bases and 5 bases, with 17 bases remaining between them. This CDR3 contains 15 residues. The CDR3 here is CASSPSVRGVTEAFF. The CDR3 bases are TGCGCCAGCAGCCCGTCGGTTAGGGGAGTTACTGAAGCTTTCTTT.

The sample holds a few counts of this clonotype. Being one base from a much bigger clone, this may be a read error. The chain joins TRBV6-5 to TRBJ1-1; D is undetermined. The CDR3 spans 14 residues. In germline, CDR1 is MNHEY, CDR2 SVGAGI. The chain's CDR3 is CAGSRELLNTEAFF. The CDR3 nucleotides are TGTGCCGGCAGCCGAGAACTTCTGAACACTGAAGCTTTCTTT.

To note about this clonotype: A clone one base away is much larger, so this may be a read error. The chain joins TRBV20-1 to TRBJ2-1, with TRBD2 matching over 9 bases. The closer fit of TRBJ2-7 to the DNA end suggests the J call may be wrong. The CDR3 is 17 amino acids. Germline CDR1 and CDR2: DFQATT and SNEGSKA (reference sequence). The CDR3 nucleotides read TGCAGTGCTAGAGATATGAGCGGGAGGAGCTCCTACAATGAGCAGTACTTC. This encodes CSARDMSGRSSYNEQYF.

Of note for this clonotype: The junction differs from germline at one of its ends, possibly a read error. The chain joins TRBV4-3 to TRBJ2-3, with D unresolved. The length of the CDR3 is 14 residues. Germline assignment: CDR1 LGHNA and CDR2 YSLEER. CDR3 nucleotides: TGCGCCAGCGGCCAAGATATTAGTCCAGAAACGCAGTATTTT. Amino acid sequence: CASGQDISPETQYF.

This clonotype has ten or more counts. The chain joins TRBV7-9 to TRBJ2-1; a possible D gene is TRBD2 (5 bases). Trimming pared 7 bases from V and 10 bases from J, leaving 14 bases between. CDR3 size: 12 residues. CDR1 and CDR2 from the germline V gene are SEHNR and FQNEAQ (reference sequence). The CDR3 sequence is CASTPFGGEQFF. CDR3 nucleotides: TGTGCCAGCACTCCATTCGGAGGAGAGCAGTTCTTC.

Details on this clonotype: No conserved phenylalanine or tryptophan ends this CDR3, so it is likely a read error. The J gene is TRBJ1-6, the V gene TRBV12-3 or TRBV12-4; D is undetermined. The CDR3 is 15 residues long. Trimming left V 5 bases short and J 9 bases short, with 17 bases between. CDR3 residues: CASSAGGGGGSPLHC. The CDR3 DNA is TGTGCCAGCAGTGCCGGCGGAGGAGGTGGTTCACCCCTCCACTGT.